Presented here are 16 T cell receptor beta chains from one specimen sequenced in a study of cytomegalovirus exposure and HLA in healthy donors. Sequencing was performed with immunoSEQ multiplex PCR; in TCRdb, only in-frame clones are kept and a portion is missing. The sample has around 150,000 clones, around four fifths seen once. The sample comprised PBMCs. The receptors originated from a young man in good health and CMV-seropositive.

This clone was observed a few times. Here the CDR3 DNA reads TGTGCCAGCAGCCGAAGGGACAGGGGTGCCTACGAGCAGTACTTC. Amino acids: CASSRRDRGAYEQYF. The gene calls are TRBV9 and TRBJ2-7, with 10 bases lining up with TRBD1. Germline V gene sequence: CDR1 SGDLS, CDR2 YYNGEE. CDR3 length: 15 amino acids. Trimming cost V 4 bases and J 2 bases; bases outside gene matches: 6.

The chain uses TRBV18 and TRBJ2-7; 7 bases line up with TRBD2. Germline assignment: CDR1 KGHSH and CDR2 LQKENI. The CDR3 is made up of 16 amino acids. The ends lost 0 bases at V and 6 bases at J; junction bases unmatched: 11. The CDR3 sequence: CASSPPRAGSGGEQYF. CDR3 bases: TGTGCCAGCTCACCACCGCGAGCGGGTTCGGGAGGCGAGCAGTACTTC.

The rearrangement links TRBV29-1 to TRBJ2-7; perhaps TRBD1 as D (5 bases). Germline values: CDR1 SQVTM, CDR2 ANQGSEA. The CDR3 runs to 12 residues. V shed 2 bases and J shed 5 bases, with 10 bases lying between them. The CDR3 region has the DNA TGCAGCGTTGAAAGGGCAGGGAACGAGCAGTACTTC. Protein: CSVERAGNEQYF.

The DNA of the CDR3 is TGTGCCAGCAGCGTATCGGCTAGCGGGATAGGTAATGAGCAGTTCTTC. Encoded protein: CASSVSASGIGNEQFF. This chain uses TRBV9 with TRBJ2-1, with 9 bases aligning to TRBD2. Germline-derived CDR1 and CDR2 are SGDLS and YYNGEE. This CDR3 is 16 amino acids long. V lost 1 base, J lost 7 bases, and 9 bases stayed unmatched.

This clone was detected only a few times. J is TRBJ2-7 and V is TRBV7-9; maybe TRBD2 (5 bases). The CDR3 is 16 residues long. Germline V gene lookup returns CDR1 SEHNR and CDR2 FQNEAQ (reference sequence). V lost 3 bases and J lost 3, with 18 bases in between. The CDR3 DNA follows: TGTGCCAGCAGCTTGGCCGAGCGGTCCTCGGGCTACGAGCAGTACTTC. The encoded protein is CASSLAERSSGYEQYF.

This chain uses TRBV7-2 with TRBJ2-3, with TRBD2 matching 8 bases. The junction had 5 bases not matched to a gene; V was cut back by 1 base and J by 2 bases. The CDR3 is 16 residues long. From germline, CDR1 is SGHTA and CDR2 FQGNSA. The CDR3 here is CASSLVGGGSTDTQYF. CDR3 in DNA: TGTGCCAGCAGCTTAGTCGGCGGGGGGTCCACAGATACGCAGTATTTT.

This chain uses TRBV5-1 with TRBJ2-5; D gene ambiguous. The CDR3 sequence is 13 residues long. Between the trimmed V and J ends, which lost 3 bases and 3 bases, there was a span of 9 bases. Germline V CDR1 and CDR2: SGHRS, YFSETQ. The CDR3 spells CASSYGLEETQYF. The CDR3 bases are TGCGCCAGCAGCTACGGCCTAGAAGAGACCCAGTACTTC.

The chain carries TRBV5-5 and TRBJ2-1, with D maybe TRBD2 (5 bases). In germline, CDR1 is SGHKS, CDR2 YYEKEE (reference sequence). The length of the CDR3 is 13 residues. V lost 4 bases and J 11 bases, leaving 16 bases between the germline ends. The CDR3 loop is CASSQVNGEQQFF. The CDR3 region has the DNA TGTGCCAGCAGCCAAGTGAACGGGGAGCAGCAGTTCTTC.

This chain uses TRBV11-3 with TRBJ2-1; 9 bases agree with TRBD2. Losses at the gene ends were 1 base for V and 3 bases for J; bases not matched to a gene: 1. The V gene's germline CDR1 is SGHNT and CDR2 YENEEA. The CDR3 loop spans 15 amino acids. For the CDR3, the DNA is TGTGCCAGCAGCTTAGGGCGGGGGGGCTACAATGAGCAGTTCTTC. Translation gives CASSLGRGGYNEQFF.

This chain links TRBV30 with TRBJ2-3; the match to TRBD2 covers 8 bases. The V gene end was trimmed by 3 bases and the J gene end by 2 bases; junction bases not matched to a gene: 7. This CDR3 spans 15 amino acids. Germline V gives CDR1 GTSNPN, CDR2 SVGIG (reference sequence). In DNA, the CDR3 is TGTGCCTGGAGGGGCATAGCGGGGACCACAGATACGCAGTATTTT. It encodes CAWRGIAGTTDTQYF.

The rearrangement uses TRBV7-2 and TRBJ2-3; TRBD1 is a possible D gene (7 bases). V was shortened by 8 bases and J by 1 base, with 19 bases between the two germline ends. This CDR3 has 16 residues. The germline V gene has CDR1 SGHTA and CDR2 FQGNSA. The CDR3 DNA reads as TGTGCCAGCGGGAAGGAGGGGGCCACCGGCACAGATACGCAGTATTTT. Translated, it gives CASGKEGATGTDTQYF.

A single count supports this clone. J is TRBJ2-1 and V is TRBV11-2; weak D call: TRBD2 (5 bases). The V gene lost 1 base and the J gene lost 7 bases, with 11 bases spanning the gap. CDR3 length: 14 amino acids. CDR1 and CDR2 from the germline V gene are SGHAT and FQNNGV. The CDR3 region is CASSLVTTGNEQFF. DNA for the CDR3: TGTGCCAGCAGCTTAGTGACAACGGGAAATGAGCAGTTCTTC.

The chain uses TRBV25-1 and TRBJ2-1; D gene uncertain. The germline V gene encodes CDR1 MGHDK and CDR2 SYGVNS. The V gene lost 6 bases and the J gene lost 5 bases, with 11 bases spanning the gap. The CDR3 extends over 13 amino acids. CDR3 DNA sequence: TGTGCCAGCAGCCCCAATAGTAACAATGAGCAGTTCTTC. This translates into CASSPNSNNEQFF.

V gene TRBV7-6 combines with J gene TRBJ1-4; 8 bases line up with TRBD1. The germline V gene has CDR1 SGHVS and CDR2 FNYEAQ. This CDR3 is 14 amino acids long. The V and J ends lost 4 bases and 8 bases, in that order; junction bases with no gene match: 6. CDR3 amino acids: CASSSHDRGEKLFF. The CDR3 DNA reads as TGTGCCAGCAGCTCCCACGACAGGGGCGAAAAACTGTTTTTT.

Of note for this clone: The CDR3 end shows no conserved phenylalanine or tryptophan, and so a read error is likely. It is unclear where the CDR3 begins or ends on the DNA, so no DNA is shown, and the CDR3 is as TCRdb lists it. The chain links TRBV10-1 to TRBJ1-2; TRBD1 is taken as the D call from the table, unchecked against the DNA. Germline CDR1 reads WNHNN; CDR2 reads SYGVQD (reference sequence). Termini included, the CDR3 measures 10 amino acids. CDR3 amino acids: CASSESTARV.

This sequence joins TRBV7-6 and TRBJ2-3, with 7 nucleotides matching TRBD2. The CDR3 covers 15 residues. Losses at the gene ends were 6 bases for V and 3 bases for J; bases not matched to a gene: 9. Germline V CDR1 and CDR2: SGHVS, FNYEAQ. The CDR3 spells CASSYEQGGTDTQYF. In nucleotides, the CDR3 is TGTGCCAGCAGTTACGAGCAGGGAGGGACAGATACGCAGTATTTT.